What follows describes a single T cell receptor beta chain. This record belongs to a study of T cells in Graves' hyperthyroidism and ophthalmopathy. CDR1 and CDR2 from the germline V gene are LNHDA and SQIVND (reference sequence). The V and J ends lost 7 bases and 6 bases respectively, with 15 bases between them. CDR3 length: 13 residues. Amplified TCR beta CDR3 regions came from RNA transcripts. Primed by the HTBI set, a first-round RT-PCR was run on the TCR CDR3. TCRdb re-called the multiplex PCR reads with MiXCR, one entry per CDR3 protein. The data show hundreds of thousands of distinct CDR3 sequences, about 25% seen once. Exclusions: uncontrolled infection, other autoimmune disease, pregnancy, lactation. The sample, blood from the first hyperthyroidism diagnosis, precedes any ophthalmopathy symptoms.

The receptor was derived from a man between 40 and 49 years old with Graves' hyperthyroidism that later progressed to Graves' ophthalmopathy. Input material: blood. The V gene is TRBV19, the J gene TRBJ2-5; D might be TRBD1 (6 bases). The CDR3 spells CASIGGAAKTQYF. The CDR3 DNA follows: TGTGCCAGTATTGGGGGCGCGGCAAAGACCCAGTACTTC.